This TCR beta chain came from a study of cytomegalovirus exposure and HLA in healthy donors. Study details: The Caucasian-associated ancestry cluster held under 90% of around 380 genotyped donors.

Use of 60 Vbeta and 13 Jbeta primers characterized the PCR. The data were produced by immunoSEQ multiplex PCR, yet TCRdb's version contains in-frame clones alone and is incomplete. The sample yields 170,000 or so clones, 80% seen once. General study results and limits: Many donors shared some public TCRs, even though most TCR sequences were rare. A later analysis reportedly found that, within productive TCRs, an Asian-associated ancestry cluster had fewer N-insertions than the mean observed across the approximately 660 donors.

This CDR3 contains 14 residues. Per germline, CDR1 MNHEY and CDR2 SMNVEV (reference sequence). Trimming pared 6 bases from V and 1 base from J, leaving 12 bases between. For this clone: Its antigen remains unidentified.

The sequence came from a man aged 25 to 40 in good health and CMV-seropositive. Material: PBMCs. V usage is TRBV27 and J usage is TRBJ1-1; possible D gene TRBD1, 6 bases. The CDR3 region has the DNA TGTGCCAGCAGGCCGGACAGCGCGAACACTGAAGCTTTCTTT. It yields the protein CASRPDSANTEAFF.